This T cell receptor (beta chain) was sequenced for a study of blood T cell repertoires in COVID-19. Source study methods: By means of reference gene primer amplification, nucleated cell counts were estimated. Assay used: immunoSEQ multiplex PCR; TCRdb lists only in-frame clones, some missing. D and trimming were read from the DNA, whereas the V and J calls and clone size are those reported in that table. The repertoire holds about 140,000 clones, with 75% to 85% as singletons. Deletions cut 0 bases from V and 8 bases from J, with 8 bases between. The CDR3 length is 13 residues. Germline CDR1 SGHNT, CDR2 YYREEE (reference sequence).

The receptor comes from a woman older than 75 with acute or convalescent COVID-19. The sequencing input was peripheral blood. This chain links TRBV5-4 with TRBJ1-4; D not certain. The CDR3 protein is CASSLGLNEKLFF. The CDR3 coding sequence is TGTGCCAGCAGCTTGGGACTCAACGAAAAACTGTTTTTT.